This T cell receptor (beta chain) was recorded in a study of human T cells and chemical hapten exposure. Study findings and constraints: DPC sensitization did not alter TCRs above 1 in 1000 frequency.

This clonotype was picked up many times. Antigen: not known. Germline V gene lookup returns CDR1 KGHSH and CDR2 LQKENI. The CDR3 loop spans 17 amino acids. V was pared by 2 bases and J by 5 bases, with 21 bases between. Specified time point: pre-sensitization, week 0. Specified treatment: therapeutic diphenylcyclopropenone sensitization with weekly scalp DPC. The total RNA was obtained from whole blood that was not fractionated. TCRdb independently ran MiXCR on the RACE reads; one entry per CDR3 protein. Altogether a few hundred thousand distinct CDR3 sequences are present, about 5% being singletons, with the ten largest covering over 7%.

Sequencing used whole blood, obtained in connection with sensitization to the hapten diphenylcyclopropenone (DPC). This chain connects TRBV18 to TRBJ1-2; D unclear. This sequence was found in a woman aged 18-29 years with alopecia areata. Some clones in this sample may be carry-over from other donors' samples. The CDR3 DNA sequence: TGTGCCAGCTCACCAGGGGAGGTGGCATCATACGAGTATGGCTACACCTTC. Protein: CASSPGEVASYEYGYTF.